The clone carrying this T cell receptor beta chain was counted a single time. As originally analysed: Estimated nucleated cell counts came from reference gene primer amplification. Profiled with immunoSEQ multiplex PCR; TCRdb holds only in-frame clones, not every one. Clone size and V and J calls were adopted from that table, with D and trimming inferred from the DNA. The sample lists about 100,000 clones, around 84% seen once, with under 3% in the top ten. This entry belongs to a study of blood T cell repertoires in COVID-19. Overall study: Acute-phase and convalescent COVID-19 samples originated in the United States, Italy and Spain. PBMCs, B-cell-depleted T cells, or T cells were the source of the cDNA or gDNA that made up the material.

Germline V CDR1 and CDR2: SGHRS, YFSETQ. The CDR3 extends over 16 amino acids. V shed 0 bases and J shed 0 bases, with 12 bases lying between them. Sequenced input: peripheral blood. This chain uses TRBV5-1 with TRBJ1-1, with D possibly being TRBD1 (5 bases). This receptor was taken from a man aged 50-59 years with active or convalescent COVID-19. CDR3 in DNA: TGCGCCAGCAGCTTGGGTCGGGGACTCATGAACACTGAAGCTTTCTTT. Translated: CASSLGRGLMNTEAFF.